This TCR beta chain emerged from a study of CD8 T cells in ankylosing spondylitis. Study observations and caveats: Within peripheral blood, clones linked to disease were CD8+ and relatively rare. Matched ankylosing spondylitis synovial fluid reportedly showed significant enrichment of disease-linked clones. About eight highly homologous variants made up a TCR beta motif that seemed to typify ankylosing spondylitis blood.

As regards this clonotype: Its cognate antigen is unknown.

A single record per CDR3 protein comes from TCRdb applying MiXCR to the 5' RACE reads. The sample consists of about 390,000 distinct CDR3 sequences, approximately 20% of them appearing once. This TCR was sampled from a male donor with ankylosing spondylitis. Specimen: blood, either unsorted or a sorted T cell fraction (not recorded which).

The CDR3 reads CSAQLRVQGETQYF. The CDR3 region has the DNA TGCAGTGCTCAATTACGGGTCCAAGGGGAGACCCAGTACTTC. The chain recombines TRBV20-1 with TRBJ2-5; D not resolved. The CDR3 has 14 residues. Germline V gene lookup returns CDR1 DFQATT and CDR2 SNEGSKA (reference sequence). Trimming pared 5 bases from V and 5 bases from J, leaving 18 bases between.